Each of the 22 T cell receptor beta chains below was sequenced from the same sample in a study of CD8 T cells in Susac syndrome. With random hexamers, reverse transcription was performed on about 0.5 to 1 ug of RNA. From the immunoSEQ multiplex PCR reads, TCRdb called clonotypes with MiXCR, one entry per CDR3 protein. The sample carries 95,000 to 150,000 distinct CDR3 sequences, nearly 96% recorded once. The specimen was CD4+ T cells from PBMCs. These receptors came from a human donor with Susac syndrome.

The rearrangement uses TRBV7-9 and TRBJ2-6; D may be TRBD2 (6 bases). Germline V gene data show CDR1 as SEHNR and CDR2 as FQNEAQ (reference sequence). The CDR3 covers 13 residues. The V end was cut by 8 bases, the J end by 4 bases, with 9 bases between. For the CDR3, the DNA is TGTGCCAGCGGGGACTCGGGGGCCAACGTCCTGACTTTC. It codes for CASGDSGANVLTF. Drawing the rest from reference TRBV7-9 and TRBJ2-6, the complete variable domain is DTGVSQNPRHKITKRGQNVTFRCDPISEHNRLYWYRQTLGQGPEFLTYFQNEAQLEKSRLLSDRFSAERPKGSFSTLEIQRTEQGDSAMYLCASGDSGANVLTFGAGSRLTVL.

This chain links TRBV30 with TRBJ1-1; 7 bases align to TRBD1. The CDR3 is 13 amino acids. Germline loops: CDR1 GTSNPN, CDR2 SVGIG (reference sequence). J gave up 4 bases and V 3 bases, and 5 bases lay outside the gene matches. The CDR3 DNA reads as TGTGCCTGGAGGCACCCAGGGGGCACTGAAGCTTTCTTT. It specifies CAWRHPGGTEAFF. The whole variable domain, filled in from reference TRBV30 and TRBJ1-1, reads SQTIHQWPATLVQPVGSPLSLECTVEGTSNPNLYWYRQAAGRGLQLLFYSVGIGQISSEVPQNLSASRPQDRQFILSSKKLLLSDSGFYLCAWRHPGGTEAFFGQGTRLTVV.

The chain couples TRBV27 to TRBJ2-7, with 8 bases aligning to TRBD2. With 0 bases clipped from V and 9 bases from J, the junction kept 4 bases outside the gene matches. Germline CDR1 MNHEY, CDR2 SMNVEV (reference sequence). This CDR3 comprises 13 residues. The CDR3, as DNA: TGTGCCAGCAGTTTATCCGGACTAGCTGTGCAGTACTTC. Amino acids: CASSLSGLAVQYF.

This sequence joins TRBV12-3 or TRBV12-4 and TRBJ2-7; no reliable D call. This CDR3 has 13 residues. V gave up 0 bases and J gave up 3 bases, with 6 bases separating them. The chain's CDR3 is CASSLARDYEQYF. The CDR3 DNA sequence: TGTGCCAGCAGTTTAGCCCGCGACTACGAGCAGTACTTC.

This rearrangement joins TRBV2 to TRBJ2-1; 7 nucleotides match TRBD2. This CDR3 is 13 amino acids long. Germline assignment: CDR1 SNHLY and CDR2 FYNNEI. Germline trimming cut 7 bases from V and 9 bases from J; bases unmatched to any gene: 9. The CDR3: CASKTTSWVEQFF. The CDR3 DNA is TGTGCCAGCAAGACGACTAGCTGGGTTGAGCAGTTCTTC.

V and J are TRBV7-2 and TRBJ1-2; TRBD1 matches at 10 bases. In germline, CDR1 is SGHTA, CDR2 FQGNSA. Trimming at V came to 4 bases and at J to 7 bases, leaving 6 bases not matched to a gene. The CDR3 length is 14 residues. The CDR3 loop reads CASSSSTGGVGYTF. CDR3 in DNA: TGTGCCAGCAGCTCCTCGACAGGGGGCGTTGGCTACACCTTC.

This chain connects TRBV2 to TRBJ2-6; no firm D call. CDR1 and CDR2 (germline): SNHLY, FYNNEI. The CDR3 runs 15 residues. Trimming removed 6 bases from V and 0 bases from J, with 9 bases in between. The CDR3 coding sequence is TGTGCCAGCAGGTCGACCTCCTCTGGGGCCAACGTCCTGACTTTC. Protein sequence: CASRSTSSGANVLTF.

This chain connects TRBV6-5 to TRBJ2-1; tentative D call: TRBD1 (5 bases). V was trimmed by 6 bases and J by 5 bases, leaving 14 bases between them. From germline, CDR1 is MNHEY and CDR2 SVGAGI. The CDR3 covers 14 residues. CDR3: CASRRSDKHNEQFF. CDR3 nucleotide sequence: TGTGCCAGCAGAAGATCGGACAAGCACAATGAGCAGTTCTTC.

The rearrangement joins TRBV6-2 or TRBV6-3 to TRBJ2-5; 7 bases line up with TRBD2. CDR1 is MNHEY and CDR2 is SVGEGT in the germline V gene. The ends lost 4 bases at V and 5 bases at J; junction bases unmatched: 13. The CDR3 contains 16 residues. The CDR3 DNA follows: TGTGCCAGCAGTTTCCGTCAACTAGCGTTGAGGGAGACCCAGTACTTC. It specifies CASSFRQLALRETQYF.

This clonotype was recorded once. The genes are TRBV28 and TRBJ2-7, with TRBD2 matching over 10 bases. This CDR3 has 16 amino acids. Germline lookup yields CDR1 MDHEN and CDR2 SYDVKM. V dropped 2 bases and J dropped 1; count of bases not matched to a gene: 5. The DNA for the CDR3 is TGTGCCAGCAGTTTAATAGCGGGGGGAAGGTCCTACGAGCAGTACTTC. It specifies CASSLIAGGRSYEQYF.

V gene TRBV27 combines with J gene TRBJ2-1, with no clear D. This CDR3 is built from 14 residues. CDR1 and CDR2 (germline): MNHEY, SMNVEV (reference sequence). V shed 3 bases and J shed 2 bases, with 8 bases lying between them. Here the CDR3 reads CASSFYPTYNEQFF. The CDR3 nucleotides read TGTGCCAGCAGTTTTTATCCTACCTACAATGAGCAGTTCTTC.

The chain joins TRBV20-1 to TRBJ2-3; 11 bases are a match to TRBD2. V shed 5 bases and J 6 bases; nucleotides not matched to a gene: 4. Germline V gene lookup returns CDR1 DFQATT and CDR2 SNEGSKA (reference sequence). This CDR3 is built from 13 residues. The CDR3 sequence is CSAASGRWDTQYF. DNA of the CDR3: TGCAGTGCTGCTAGCGGGAGGTGGGATACGCAGTATTTT.

The rearrangement joins TRBV5-6 to TRBJ2-5; no reliable D call. CDR1 is SGHDT and CDR2 is YYEEEE in the germline V gene. Trimming shortened V by 2 bases and J by 5 bases, and 7 bases separated the two germline ends. There are 12 residues in the CDR3. DNA for the CDR3: TGTGCCAGCAGCTTTTTCGAGGAGACCCAGTACTTC. This sequence encodes CASSFFEETQYF.

This chain joins TRBV27 and TRBJ2-1, with D possibly called TRBD1 or TRBD2 (6 bases each). The ends were cut back, 8 bases at V and 8 bases at J, with 19 bases in the middle. Germline loops: CDR1 MNHEY, CDR2 SMNVEV (reference sequence). The CDR3 is 14 amino acids. CDR3 in DNA: TGTGCCAGCCTCTCGATGTTGGGGGGCGATGAGCAGTTCTTC. As protein: CASLSMLGGDEQFF.

The CDR3 spells CAWSDGQGAYQPQHF. The CDR3 DNA sequence: TGTGCCTGGAGTGATGGACAGGGAGCGTATCAGCCCCAGCATTTT. The chain combines TRBV30 with TRBJ1-5; TRBD1 matches 8 bases. Germline values: CDR1 GTSNPN, CDR2 SVGIG (reference sequence). The CDR3 runs 15 residues. The V segment lost 1 base and the J segment 5 bases; nucleotides outside the gene matches: 7.

V is TRBV7-9 and J is TRBJ1-5; D remains unclear. The CDR3 consists of 17 residues. Trimming left V 2 bases short and J 6 bases short, with 20 bases between. Germline lookup yields CDR1 SEHNR and CDR2 FQNEAQ (reference sequence). The CDR3 sequence is CASSLPRQARVGQPQHF. The CDR3 nucleotides read TGTGCCAGCAGCTTACCCCGGCAGGCCCGGGTTGGTCAGCCCCAGCATTTT.

The chain uses TRBV30 and TRBJ2-3; D call uncertain. The CDR3 runs to 12 residues. V lost 4 bases and J lost 5, with 10 bases in between. CDR1 and CDR2 from the germline V gene are GTSNPN and SVGIG (reference sequence). DNA for the CDR3: TGTGCCTGGATGATTAGTATAGATACGCAGTATTTT. This encodes CAWMISIDTQYF.

The chain joins TRBV3-1 to TRBJ2-7; tentatively, D is TRBD1 or TRBD2 (7 bases each). CDR3 size: 14 residues. V lost 1 base, J lost 5 bases, and 12 bases lay in between. Germline values: CDR1 LGHDT, CDR2 YNNKEL (reference sequence). This chain's CDR3 is CASSQVGGGDEQYF. The CDR3 region has the DNA TGTGCCAGCAGCCAAGTGGGAGGGGGCGACGAGCAGTACTTC.

The chain has TRBV4-1 and TRBJ1-1; 7 bases align to TRBD1. This CDR3 contains 14 residues. The germline V gene encodes CDR1 MGHRA and CDR2 YSYEKL. Germline trimming cut 3 bases from V and 3 bases from J; bases unmatched to any gene: 4. CDR3 sequence: CASSQPGQDTEAFF. The CDR3 nucleotides are TGCGCCAGCAGCCAGCCCGGACAGGACACTGAAGCTTTCTTT.

This clonotype appeared a single time. The chain joins TRBV28 to TRBJ2-1; 9 nucleotides match TRBD2. There are 15 residues in the CDR3. CDR1 and CDR2 from the germline V gene are MDHEN and SYDVKM. V shed 5 bases, J shed 5 bases, and the junction held 7 bases outside the gene matches. The CDR3 reads CASSGGASGNNEQFF. DNA for the CDR3: TGTGCCAGCAGTGGTGGGGCTAGCGGGAACAATGAGCAGTTCTTC. Using reference TRBV28 and TRBJ2-1 for the parts outside the CDR3, the full variable domain is DVKVTQSSRYLVKRTGEKVFLECVQDMDHENMFWYRQDPGLGLRLIYFSYDVKMKEKGDIPEGYSVSREKKERFSLILESASTNQTSMYLCASSGGASGNNEQFFGPGTRLTVL.

The gene calls are TRBV20-1 and TRBJ1-1, with D unclear. Germline V gene sequence: CDR1 DFQATT, CDR2 SNEGSKA (reference sequence). The CDR3 runs to 15 residues. V shed 1 base and J shed 1 base, with 13 bases lying between them. Written as DNA, the CDR3 is TGCAGTGCTAGAGCCTACAGTTTTCAGAACACTGAAGCTTTCTTT. The encoded protein is CSARAYSFQNTEAFF.

The chain joins TRBV3-1 to TRBJ2-1; D is possibly TRBD2 (5 bases). The germline gives CDR1 LGHDT, CDR2 YNNKEL (reference sequence). The CDR3 has 14 amino acids. Trimming shortened V by 4 bases and J by 6 bases, and 13 bases separated the two germline ends. The chain's CDR3 is CASSLTGGRNEQFF. The CDR3 DNA sequence: TGTGCCAGCAGCCTCACCGGCGGGCGCAATGAGCAGTTCTTC.